These 8 T cell receptor beta chains were all obtained from the same sample, sequenced in a study of identical twins. From the 5' RACE reads, TCRdb called clonotypes with MiXCR, one entry per CDR3 protein. The table has 700,000 or so distinct CDR3 sequences, more than 6.5% seen once. A further study also used this sample, focusing on yellow fever vaccine responses in identical twins.

Sequenced input: PBMCs. The source is a woman under 30 in good health.

This chain connects TRBV6-4 to TRBJ2-1; 13 bases align to TRBD2. The ends lost 1 base at V and 8 bases at J; junction bases unmatched: 5. This CDR3 contains 16 residues. Germline lookup yields CDR1 MRHNA and CDR2 SNTAGT. Written as DNA, the CDR3 is TGTGCCAGCAGTGACTGGACTAGCGGGAGTACCCATGAGCAGTTCTTC. This gives the protein CASSDWTSGSTHEQFF.

This clonotype was observed a few times. The chain links TRBV6-1 to TRBJ2-5; 7 nucleotides align to TRBD1. Trimming took 9 bases from V and 5 from J; bases not matched to a gene: 9. This CDR3 region has 13 residues. CDR1 and CDR2 (germline): MNHNS, SASEGT. The CDR3 spells CASRDSPAETQYF. The CDR3 DNA follows: TGTGCCAGTCGGGACAGCCCGGCGGAGACCCAGTACTTC.

The chain couples TRBV4-3 to TRBJ2-1; perhaps TRBD2 as D (6 bases). V dropped 0 bases and J dropped 4 bases, with 16 bases sitting between them. The CDR3 contains 17 residues. In germline, CDR1 is LGHNA, CDR2 YSLEER. The CDR3 region has the DNA TGCGCCAGCAGCCAAGATCGGGAACTAGCCATATACAATGAGCAGTTCTTC. It codes for CASSQDRELAIYNEQFF.

This clonotype was observed at least ten times. The rearrangement joins TRBV20-1 to TRBJ2-5, with 11 bases fitting TRBD2. The V segment lost 6 bases and the J segment 3 bases; nucleotides outside the gene matches: 3. Per germline, CDR1 DFQATT and CDR2 SNEGSKA (reference sequence). The CDR3 contains 13 residues. CDR3 residues: CSAGGLAEETQYF. The CDR3 region has the DNA TGCAGTGCGGGGGGACTAGCGGAAGAGACCCAGTACTTC.

This clonotype was seen a handful of times. The chain has TRBV10-2 and TRBJ2-7; a possible D gene is TRBD1 (6 bases). Trimming removed 3 bases at V and 7 bases at J, with 13 bases between. The CDR3 loop spans 13 amino acids. Germline V lookup: CDR1 WSHSY, CDR2 SAAADI. CDR3 DNA: TGCGCCAGCAGTGACATGGGGGCCTGGGAGCAGTACTTC. Protein product: CASSDMGAWEQYF.

This rearrangement joins TRBV5-1 to TRBJ2-2, with 12 positions matching TRBD2. V shed 4 bases and J 0 bases; nucleotides not matched to a gene: 7. CDR1 is SGHRS, CDR2 YFSETQ, per germline. This CDR3 is built from 18 residues. CDR3 in amino acids: CASSPSLAGGTNTGELFF. CDR3 bases: TGCGCCAGCAGCCCGAGCCTAGCGGGAGGGACGAACACCGGGGAGCTGTTTTTT.

The chain combines TRBV12-3 or TRBV12-4 with TRBJ1-1, with D maybe TRBD1 (5 bases). This CDR3 spans 16 amino acids. V dropped 7 bases and J dropped 4 bases, with 22 bases sitting between them. For the CDR3, the DNA is TGTGCCAGCACCAAGGACCGCGATGGGAGGGGCACTGAAGCTTTCTTT. Its protein product is CASTKDRDGRGTEAFF.

The V and J genes are TRBV11-2 and TRBJ2-2, with D maybe TRBD2 (6 bases). Germline V CDR1 and CDR2: SGHAT, FQNNGV. The CDR3 covers 15 residues. The V end lost 7 bases, the J end lost 4 bases, and 16 bases lay between the germline ends. The CDR3, as DNA: TGTGCCAGCATCAAGGCGGGGTTCCTCACCGGGGAGCTGTTTTTT. Its protein product is CASIKAGFLTGELFF. The whole variable domain, remainder taken from reference TRBV11-2 and TRBJ2-2, is EAGVAQSPRYKIIEKRQSVAFWCNPISGHATLYWYQQILGQGPKLLIQFQNNGVVDDSQLPKDRFSAERLKGVDSTLKIQPAKLEDSAVYLCASIKAGFLTGELFFGEGSRLTVL.